Listed here are 27 T cell receptor beta chains from one sample, sequenced in a study of cytomegalovirus exposure and HLA in healthy donors. The PCR employed 60 Vbeta primers together with 13 Jbeta primers. Generated by immunoSEQ multiplex PCR, the TCRdb table keeps only in-frame clones and is missing some. The table has more than 95,000 clones, about four fifths seen once; the top ten hold more than 3.5%. The sample consisted of PBMCs. These receptor sequences come from a woman in her thirties or forties in good health and CMV-seropositive.

V and J are TRBV28 and TRBJ2-7; TRBD1 agrees at 7 bases. CDR3 size: 16 residues. V was clipped by 5 bases and J by 5 bases; unmatched bases: 15. The germline CDR1 and CDR2 sequences are MDHEN and SYDVKM. CDR3 residues: CASSREQGGLSHEQYF. CDR3 DNA: TGTGCCAGCAGTAGAGAGCAAGGGGGCCTAAGCCACGAGCAGTACTTC.

The V gene is TRBV6-6, the J gene TRBJ2-2; D is possibly TRBD1 (5 bases). V lost 5 bases to trimming and J lost 5 bases, with 15 bases between them. Germline loops: CDR1 MNHNY, CDR2 SVGAGI (reference sequence). The CDR3 has 15 residues. The chain's CDR3 is CASSPGQGDTGELFF. The CDR3 DNA reads TGTGCCAGCAGTCCAGGACAAGGAGATACCGGGGAGCTGTTTTTT.

This clone has only one observation. The chain is built from TRBV6-4 and TRBJ2-5; TRBD2 aligns across 8 bases. CDR3 length: 17 amino acids. The germline V gene encodes CDR1 MRHNA and CDR2 SNTAGT. J gave up 5 bases and V 0 bases, and 11 bases lay outside the gene matches. CDR3 in amino acids: CASSDSMWALAGETQYF. The CDR3 region has the DNA TGTGCCAGCAGTGACTCGATGTGGGCCTTAGCGGGGGAGACCCAGTACTTC.

This clone was found a few times. The chain employs TRBV19 and TRBJ1-2, with D possibly TRBD1 on 5 matching bases. CDR1 LNHDA and CDR2 SQIVND come from the germline V gene (reference sequence). The CDR3 has 12 residues. Trimming removed 3 bases from V and 8 bases from J, with 10 bases in between. The DNA of the CDR3 is TGTGCCAGTAGTATTGTAGGGGTCGGCTACACCTTC. It specifies CASSIVGVGYTF.

The V call is TRBV9, the J call TRBJ2-6; 12 bases align to TRBD2. Looked up from germline, CDR1 is SGDLS and CDR2 is YYNGEE. V was clipped by 1 base and J by 2 bases; unmatched bases: 7. The CDR3 is 19 amino acids. The CDR3 protein is CASSVPGTSGSPGANVLTF. The CDR3 region has the DNA TGTGCCAGCAGCGTACCCGGGACTAGCGGGTCCCCTGGGGCCAACGTCCTGACTTTC. Full variable domain (rest looked up from reference TRBV9 and TRBJ2-6): DSGVTQTPKHLITATGQRVTLRCSPRSGDLSVYWYQQSLDQGLQFLIQYYNGEERAKGNILERFSAQQFPDLHSELNLSSLELGDSALYFCASSVPGTSGSPGANVLTFGAGSRLTVL.

This clone occurred a few times. This chain connects TRBV30 to TRBJ2-5; a possible D gene is TRBD1 (5 bases). CDR1 is GTSNPN, CDR2 SVGIG, per germline (reference sequence). This CDR3 has 13 residues. V was trimmed by 3 bases and J by 4 bases, leaving 12 bases between them. The CDR3, as DNA: TGTGCCTGGAGAACTACAGGTGGAGAGACCCAGTACTTC. It encodes CAWRTTGGETQYF.

J is TRBJ2-2 and V is TRBV27, with TRBD2 matching over 11 bases. V lost 8 bases, J lost 5 bases, and 16 bases stayed unmatched. The CDR3 length is 18 residues. Germline V gene sequence: CDR1 MNHEY, CDR2 SMNVEV (reference sequence). The CDR3 DNA follows: TGTGCCAGCGGATGGATACTTAGCGGGAGGGCCTCAACCGGGGAGCTGTTTTTT. The encoded protein is CASGWILSGRASTGELFF.

This chain links TRBV5-1 with TRBJ2-2; 11 bases line up with TRBD1. The CDR3 sequence is 18 residues long. The germline gives CDR1 SGHRS, CDR2 YFSETQ. V shed 0 bases and J 1 base; nucleotides not matched to a gene: 5. The CDR3 sequence is CASSLGDRGAQNTGELFF. The CDR3 bases are TGCGCCAGCAGCTTGGGGGACAGGGGGGCGCAGAACACCGGGGAGCTGTTTTTT.

This chain connects TRBV19 to TRBJ1-5; D gene unclear. The CDR3 spans 15 residues. The V gene lost 2 bases and the J gene lost 0 bases, with 8 bases spanning the gap. The germline V gene has CDR1 LNHDA and CDR2 SQIVND (reference sequence). The CDR3 DNA follows: TGTGCCAGTAGTATACGGGCGGGTAGCAATCAGCCCCAGCATTTT. This encodes CASSIRAGSNQPQHF.

CDR3 nucleotide sequence: TGTGCCAGCAGCGTAGGACAGGCCGTCTATGGCTACACCTTC. This translates into CASSVGQAVYGYTF. The chain has TRBV9 and TRBJ1-2, with a possible D match to TRBD1 (6 bases). Between the trimmed V and J ends, which lost 0 bases and 4 bases, there was a span of 10 bases. The CDR3 length is 14 residues. The germline V gene has CDR1 SGDLS and CDR2 YYNGEE.

V is TRBV2 and J is TRBJ1-4, with D possibly matching TRBD1 (5 bases). V lost 6 bases and J lost 4, with 9 bases in between. CDR1 and CDR2 from the germline V gene are SNHLY and FYNNEI. The CDR3 has 13 amino acids. This CDR3 reads CASRGGNNEKLFF. The DNA of the CDR3 is TGTGCCAGCAGGGGGGGTAATAATGAAAAACTGTTTTTT.

The CDR3 loop is CARGRGSNTGELFF. The DNA for the CDR3 is TGTGCCAGGGGTAGGGGGTCGAACACCGGGGAGCTGTTTTTT. The chain uses TRBV6-1 and TRBJ2-2; weak D call: TRBD1 (6 bases). This CDR3 contains 14 residues. Germline V gives CDR1 MNHNS, CDR2 SASEGT. The V end was cut by 9 bases, the J end by 0 bases, with 11 bases between.

This clone was counted only a few times. The CDR3 region is CASSPLGQGSDTQYF. CDR3 bases: TGTGCCAGCTCACCACTGGGACAGGGGTCAGATACGCAGTATTTT. The V gene is TRBV18, the J gene TRBJ2-3; TRBD1 agrees at 10 bases. CDR1 is KGHSH, CDR2 LQKENI, per germline. Unmatched junction bases numbered 2, after V lost 1 base and J lost 4 bases. CDR3 length: 15 residues.

The gene calls are TRBV4-2 and TRBJ2-2; 7 bases line up with TRBD2. The trim removed 0 bases at V and 0 bases at J, leaving 4 bases unmatched. The CDR3 sequence is 17 residues long. Germline V gene data show CDR1 as LGHNA and CDR2 as YNFKEQ. CDR3 nucleotides: TGTGCCAGCAGCCAAGATATGGCGGGAGCGAACACCGGGGAGCTGTTTTTT. Translated: CASSQDMAGANTGELFF.

This sequence joins TRBV5-1 and TRBJ2-7; 8 bases fit TRBD1. The length of the CDR3 is 14 residues. Trimming cost V 3 bases and J 3 bases; bases outside gene matches: 5. Germline assignment: CDR1 SGHRS and CDR2 YFSETQ. Here the CDR3 DNA reads TGCGCCAGCAGCTCCCTTGGACAGGGCTACGAGCAGTACTTC. As protein: CASSSLGQGYEQYF. The full variable domain, completed using reference TRBV5-1 and TRBJ2-7, is KAGVTQTPRYLIKTRGQQVTLSCSPISGHRSVSWYQQTPGQGLQFLFEYFSETQRNKGNFPGRFSGRQFSNSRSEMNVSTLELGDSALYLCASSSLGQGYEQYFGPGTRLTVT.

This clone has more than one count but fewer than ten. The rearrangement links TRBV28 to TRBJ1-2; perhaps TRBD1 as D (5 bases). V lost 7 bases and J lost 3, with 12 bases in between. The CDR3 loop spans 13 amino acids. In germline, CDR1 is MDHEN, CDR2 SYDVKM. The CDR3 is CASINPQDYGYTF. The CDR3 bases are TGTGCCAGCATAAACCCACAGGACTATGGCTACACCTTC.

The rearrangement uses TRBV9 and TRBJ1-1; D gene ambiguous. V gave up 0 bases and J gave up 7 bases, with 10 bases separating them. Germline CDR1 SGDLS, CDR2 YYNGEE. The CDR3 totals 13 residues. The CDR3 loop reads CASSVDGRNEAFF. The CDR3 DNA reads as TGTGCCAGCAGCGTAGACGGCAGGAATGAAGCTTTCTTT.

This sequence joins TRBV5-4 and TRBJ1-1; D is possibly TRBD1 (6 bases). The germline V gene encodes CDR1 SGHNT and CDR2 YYREEE (reference sequence). This CDR3 contains 17 residues. V lost 0 bases and J 3 bases, leaving 18 bases between the germline ends. CDR3 DNA: TGTGCCAGCAGCTTGGGTTCCTCGGGGGGCGCGGACACTGAAGCTTTCTTT. It encodes CASSLGSSGGADTEAFF.

V gene TRBV7-9 combines with J gene TRBJ2-7; 7 nucleotides line up with TRBD1. This CDR3 is 19 amino acids long. Germline V gene lookup returns CDR1 SEHNR and CDR2 FQNEAQ (reference sequence). V trimming: 3 bases; J trimming: 3 bases; junction bases outside the gene matches: 20. In DNA, the CDR3 is TGTGCCAGCAGCTTCGGGGTCCTCGGAACAACAGGGGTCCGCTACGAGCAGTACTTC. This gives the protein CASSFGVLGTTGVRYEQYF.

The J gene is TRBJ2-7, the V gene TRBV28, with a possible D match to TRBD1 (5 bases). Trimming left V 3 bases short and J 1 base short, with 7 bases between. CDR3 size: 13 residues. The V gene's germline CDR1 is MDHEN and CDR2 SYDVKM. The DNA for the CDR3 is TGTGCCAGCAGTTTTGGGGCATCCTACGAGCAGTACTTC. Its translation: CASSFGASYEQYF.

There are a few counts of this clone. The chain recombines TRBV20-1 with TRBJ2-5, with D maybe TRBD2 (5 bases). CDR1 and CDR2 (germline): DFQATT, SNEGSKA (reference sequence). V lost 3 bases, J lost 4 bases, and 6 bases lay in between. The CDR3 loop spans 11 amino acids. The CDR3 region is CSARGRETQYF. The CDR3 region has the DNA TGCAGTGCTAGGGGGAGAGAGACCCAGTACTTC.

This rearrangement joins TRBV11-1 to TRBJ2-7; weak D call: TRBD1 (6 bases). CDR1 SGHAT and CDR2 FQDESV come from the germline V gene (reference sequence). The CDR3 runs to 12 residues. V lost 6 bases and J lost 6, with 12 bases in between. The CDR3 region has the DNA TGTGCCAGCAGTTACAACAGGGCCGAGCAGTACTTC. Amino acids: CASSYNRAEQYF. The full variable domain, completed using reference TRBV11-1 and TRBJ2-7, is EAEVAQSPRYKITEKSQAVAFWCDPISGHATLYWYRQILGQGPELLVQFQDESVVDDSQLPKDRFSAERLKGVDSTLKIQPAELGDSAMYLCASSYNRAEQYFGPGTRLTVT.

The V gene is TRBV5-1, the J gene TRBJ2-7, with 9 bases matching TRBD2. V was pared by 4 bases and J by 2 bases, with 10 bases of the junction left unmatched. CDR1 is SGHRS and CDR2 is YFSETQ in the germline V gene. The CDR3 is made up of 16 amino acids. The CDR3: CASSPEGEREAYEQYF. The CDR3 DNA follows: TGCGCCAGCAGCCCGGAGGGGGAGCGGGAGGCCTACGAGCAGTACTTC.

The gene calls are TRBV4-1 and TRBJ1-1; TRBD1 aligns across 7 bases. CDR3 size: 16 residues. Per germline, CDR1 MGHRA and CDR2 YSYEKL. The J segment lost 0 bases and the V segment lost 1 base, leaving 5 bases of the junction unmatched. Here the CDR3 reads CASSQGTGAMNTEAFF. The CDR3 DNA sequence: TGCGCCAGCAGCCAAGGTACAGGGGCCATGAACACTGAAGCTTTCTTT.

The chain couples TRBV15 to TRBJ2-1; the match to TRBD2 covers 7 bases. CDR3 length: 21 residues. The germline gives CDR1 LNHNV, CDR2 YYDKDF (reference sequence). The junction had 18 bases not matched to a gene; V was cut back by 0 bases and J by 1 base. CDR3 DNA: TGTGCCACCAGCAGAGATCTAAGTTTGGGGCAGGGCGGGGGTTCCTACAATGAGCAGTTCTTC. Residues: CATSRDLSLGQGGGSYNEQFF.

The chain links TRBV7-6 to TRBJ2-1, with a weak D call TRBD2 (5 bases). The CDR3 runs to 15 residues. V was shortened by 1 base and J by 8 bases, with 15 bases between the two germline ends. Germline V lookup: CDR1 SGHVS, CDR2 FNYEAQ. This chain's CDR3 is CASSLVFLAGHEQFF. The CDR3, as DNA: TGTGCCAGCAGCTTAGTTTTTCTAGCTGGGCATGAGCAGTTCTTC. The entire variable domain, with the rest obtained from reference TRBV7-6 and TRBJ2-1, is as follows: GAGVSQSPRYKVTKRGQDVALRCDPISGHVSLYWYRQALGQGPEFLTYFNYEAQQDKSGLPNDRFSAERPEGSISTLTIQRTEQRDSAMYRCASSLVFLAGHEQFFGPGTRLTVL.

The chain uses TRBV6-5 and TRBJ2-2; TRBD2 is a possible D gene (6 bases). The ends were cut back, 4 bases at V and 5 bases at J, with 14 bases in the middle. This CDR3 spans 15 amino acids. Germline V gene sequence: CDR1 MNHEY, CDR2 SVGAGI. The CDR3 here is CASSSAPRGTGELFF. CDR3 DNA sequence: TGTGCCAGCAGTTCTGCACCCCGGGGGACCGGGGAGCTGTTTTTT.